One T cell receptor beta chain is described in this entry. Its antigen is unknown. Germline CDR1 and CDR2: MGHRA and YSYEKL. The CDR3 is 17 amino acids. Trimming shortened V by 0 bases and J by 0 bases, and 12 bases separated the two germline ends. This specimen belongs to a study of cytomegalovirus exposure and HLA in healthy donors. Study observations and caveats: Later analysis placed DRB1 highest and HLA-C lowest in TCR association rates, which differed by HLA locus. Per published reports, the classifier diagnosed cytomegalovirus status with high specificity and sensitivity.

PCR amplification relied on 60 Vbeta primers (plus 13 Jbeta primers). Libraries were prepared by immunoSEQ multiplex PCR; TCRdb keeps only in-frame clonotypes and omits some of them. The table has around 190,000 clones, around 83% seen once; the top ten hold more than 1.5%. The receptor comes from a man aged 35-49 years in good health and CMV-seropositive. The rearrangement links TRBV4-1 to TRBJ2-4; D possibly corresponds to TRBD1 (5 bases). The sample taken for sequencing was PBMCs. The CDR3 DNA sequence: TGCGCCAGCAGCCAAGACTCGCAGACAGTAGCCAAAAACATTCAGTACTTC. Its translation is CASSQDSQTVAKNIQYF.